Described below is a single T cell receptor (beta chain) sequence and its context. Data came from immunoSEQ multiplex PCR; TCRdb stores just in-frame clones and leaves some out. The data contain some 48,000 clones, approximately 83% of them seen just once; the ten biggest clones take up 5.5% to 7%. The data derive from a study of T cell responses to AZD1222 COVID-19 vaccine. This CDR3 comprises 12 residues. The V end lost 5 bases, the J end lost 9 bases, and 11 bases lay between the germline ends. The receptor's source is an adult who received the AZD1222 COVID-19 vaccine. Here the sequenced sample was peripheral blood, taken 28 days after the second AZD1222 dose. The chain combines TRBV12-3 or TRBV12-4 with TRBJ2-1, with D perhaps TRBD2 (5 bases). In DNA, the CDR3 is TGTGCCAGCAGTGACGGGATCTCTGAGCAGTTCTTC. It codes for CASSDGISEQFF.